This T cell receptor (beta chain) was recovered during a study of blood T cells in healthy people across ages. CDR3 length: 14 amino acids. Germline CDR1 and CDR2: DFQATT and SNEGSKA (reference sequence). Note on this clonotype: A junction boundary mismatches the germline segment, possibly from a read error.

With a J-beta primer mix and a sample-barcoded 5' primer, a second PCR ran about 6 to 11 cycles. TCRdb reprocessed the 5' RACE reads via MiXCR and lists one record per CDR3 protein. The repertoire holds about 780,000 distinct CDR3 sequences, with roughly 24% as singletons. These data are also associated with another study on T cells of mothers and their children.

The V call is TRBV20-1, the J call TRBJ2-3, with a tentative D call TRBD2 (6 bases). The sequencing sample was made of blood. The receptor was derived from a boy between 10 and 17 years old in good health. The CDR3 is CSAHSGLITDTLYF. CDR3 nucleotides: TGCAGTGCGCACAGCGGGCTAATCACAGATACGCTGTATTTT.